Listed here are 5 T cell receptor beta chains from one sample, sequenced in a study of T cells in Graves' hyperthyroidism and ophthalmopathy. RNA transcripts provided the source from which TCR beta CDR3 regions were amplified. HTBI primers were used for first-round RT-PCR of the TCR CDR3. Each CDR3 protein gets one entry after TCRdb re-called the multiplex PCR reads with MiXCR. The data show some 740,000 distinct CDR3 sequences, 14% seen once. What was sequenced was blood. The receptors stem from a woman aged 18-29 years with Graves' hyperthyroidism.

This clonotype has ten or more counts. The V gene is TRBV18, the J gene TRBJ1-1, with 9 bases lining up with TRBD1. This CDR3 has 16 residues. V lost 4 bases and J lost 2; bases outside the gene matches: 8. The germline V gene has CDR1 KGHSH and CDR2 LQKENI. For the CDR3, the DNA is TGTGCCAGCTCACATTACAGGGGGCGAACCAACACTGAAGCTTTCTTT. Protein: CASSHYRGRTNTEAFF. The full variable domain, rest sourced from reference TRBV18 and TRBJ1-1, is NAGVMQNPRHLVRRRGQEARLRCSPMKGHSHVYWYRQLPEEGLKFMVYLQKENIIDESGMPKERFSAEFPKEGPSILRIQQVVRGDSAAYFCASSHYRGRTNTEAFFGQGTRLTVV.

This clonotype was counted only a few times. Germline is not matched at one junction end, which may reflect a read error. This chain's CDR3 is CASVLEAGQPRDF. CDR3 sequence (DNA): TGTGCCAGCGTCCTGGAAGCGGGCCAACCTCGGGACTTC. The chain links TRBV5-5 to TRBJ2-6, with D perhaps matching TRBD2 (6 bases). Germline values: CDR1 SGHKS, CDR2 YYEKEE (reference sequence). CDR3 size: 13 residues.

J is TRBJ2-7 and V is TRBV7-8; 12 nucleotides match TRBD1. The CDR3 consists of 19 residues. Germline CDR1 reads SGHVS; CDR2 reads FQNEAQ. The V and J ends lost 4 bases and 3 bases, in that order; junction bases with no gene match: 16. CDR3 region: CASSSRDRGHESGDYEQYF. CDR3 DNA sequence: TGTGCCAGCAGCTCACGGGACAGGGGGCACGAGAGCGGGGACTACGAGCAGTACTTC.

This clonotype turned up a few times. The V gene is TRBV19, the J gene TRBJ1-2; no clear D gene. The CDR3 length is 17 residues. Deletions cut 2 bases from V and 1 base from J, with 17 bases between. The V gene's germline CDR1 is LNHDA and CDR2 SQIVND (reference sequence). This CDR3 is CASSISQPENYNYGYTF. For the CDR3, the DNA is TGTGCCAGTAGTATATCCCAGCCAGAGAACTATAACTATGGCTACACCTTC.

This clonotype appeared many times. This chain links TRBV18 with TRBJ2-3; 9 bases map to TRBD2. After removal of 1 base from V and 5 bases from J, the junction contained 7 bases not matched to a gene. CDR1 and CDR2 (germline): KGHSH, LQKENI. This CDR3 has 16 amino acids. The CDR3 sequence: CASSPRLLAGRDTQYF. The CDR3 DNA reads TGTGCCAGCTCACCACGACTCCTAGCGGGGAGAGATACGCAGTATTTT. The whole variable domain, filled in from reference TRBV18 and TRBJ2-3, reads NAGVMQNPRHLVRRRGQEARLRCSPMKGHSHVYWYRQLPEEGLKFMVYLQKENIIDESGMPKERFSAEFPKEGPSILRIQQVVRGDSAAYFCASSPRLLAGRDTQYFGPGTRLTVL.